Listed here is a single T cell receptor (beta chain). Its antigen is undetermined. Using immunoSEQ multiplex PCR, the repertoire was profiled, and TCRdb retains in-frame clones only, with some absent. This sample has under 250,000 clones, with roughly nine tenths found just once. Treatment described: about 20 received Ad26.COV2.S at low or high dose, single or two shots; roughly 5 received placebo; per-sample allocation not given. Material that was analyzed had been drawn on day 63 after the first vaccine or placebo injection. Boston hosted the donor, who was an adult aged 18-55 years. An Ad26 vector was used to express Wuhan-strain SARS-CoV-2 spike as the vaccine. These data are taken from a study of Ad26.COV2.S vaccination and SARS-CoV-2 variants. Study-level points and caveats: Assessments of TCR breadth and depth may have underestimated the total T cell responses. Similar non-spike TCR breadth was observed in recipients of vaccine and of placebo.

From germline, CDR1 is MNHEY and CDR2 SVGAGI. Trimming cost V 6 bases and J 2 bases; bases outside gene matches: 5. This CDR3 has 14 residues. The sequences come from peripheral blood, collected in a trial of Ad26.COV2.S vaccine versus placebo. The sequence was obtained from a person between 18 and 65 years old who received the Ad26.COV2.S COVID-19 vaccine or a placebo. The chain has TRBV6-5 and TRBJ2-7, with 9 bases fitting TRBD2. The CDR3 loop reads CASSQTSGPYEQYV. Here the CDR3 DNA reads TGTGCCAGCAGCCAGACTAGCGGTCCCTACGAGCAGTACGTC.